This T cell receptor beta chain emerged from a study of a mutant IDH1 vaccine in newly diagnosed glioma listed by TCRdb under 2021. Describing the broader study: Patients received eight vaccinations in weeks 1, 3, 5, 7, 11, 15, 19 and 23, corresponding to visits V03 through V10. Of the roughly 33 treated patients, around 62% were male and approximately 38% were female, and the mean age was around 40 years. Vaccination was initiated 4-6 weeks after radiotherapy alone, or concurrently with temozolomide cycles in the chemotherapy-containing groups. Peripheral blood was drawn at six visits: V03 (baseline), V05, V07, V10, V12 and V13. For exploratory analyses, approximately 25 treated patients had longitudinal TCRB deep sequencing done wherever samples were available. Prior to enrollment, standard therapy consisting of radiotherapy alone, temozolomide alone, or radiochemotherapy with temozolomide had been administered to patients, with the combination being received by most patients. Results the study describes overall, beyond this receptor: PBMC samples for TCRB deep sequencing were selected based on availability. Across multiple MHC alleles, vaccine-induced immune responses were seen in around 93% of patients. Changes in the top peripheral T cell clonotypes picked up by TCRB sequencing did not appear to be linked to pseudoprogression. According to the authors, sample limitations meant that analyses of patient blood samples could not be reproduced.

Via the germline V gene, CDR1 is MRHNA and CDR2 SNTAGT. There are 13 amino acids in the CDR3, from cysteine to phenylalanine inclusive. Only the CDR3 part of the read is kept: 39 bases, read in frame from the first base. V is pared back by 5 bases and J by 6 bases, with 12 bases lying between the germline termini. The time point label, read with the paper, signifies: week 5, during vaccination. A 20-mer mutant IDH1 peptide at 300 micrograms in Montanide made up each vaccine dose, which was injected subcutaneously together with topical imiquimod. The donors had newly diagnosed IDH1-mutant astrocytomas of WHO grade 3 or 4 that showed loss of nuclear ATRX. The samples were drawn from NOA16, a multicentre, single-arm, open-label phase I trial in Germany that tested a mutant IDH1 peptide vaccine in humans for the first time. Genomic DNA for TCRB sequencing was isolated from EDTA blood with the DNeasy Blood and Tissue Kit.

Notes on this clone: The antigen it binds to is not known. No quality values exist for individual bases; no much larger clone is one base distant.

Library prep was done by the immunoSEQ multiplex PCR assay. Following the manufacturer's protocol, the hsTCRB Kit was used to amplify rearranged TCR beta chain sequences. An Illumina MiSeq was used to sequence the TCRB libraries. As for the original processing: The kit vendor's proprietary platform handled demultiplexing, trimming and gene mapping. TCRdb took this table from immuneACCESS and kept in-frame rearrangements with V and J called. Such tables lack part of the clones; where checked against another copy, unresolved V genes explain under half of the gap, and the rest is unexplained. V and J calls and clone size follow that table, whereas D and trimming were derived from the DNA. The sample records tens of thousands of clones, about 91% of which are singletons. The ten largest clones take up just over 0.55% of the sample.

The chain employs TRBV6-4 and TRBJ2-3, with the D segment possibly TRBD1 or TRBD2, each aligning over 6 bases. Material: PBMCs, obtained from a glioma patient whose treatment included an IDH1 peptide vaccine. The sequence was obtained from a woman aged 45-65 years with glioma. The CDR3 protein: CASSIEGGDTQYF. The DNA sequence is TGTGCCAGCAGTATCGAGGGGGGTGATACGCAGTATTTT.